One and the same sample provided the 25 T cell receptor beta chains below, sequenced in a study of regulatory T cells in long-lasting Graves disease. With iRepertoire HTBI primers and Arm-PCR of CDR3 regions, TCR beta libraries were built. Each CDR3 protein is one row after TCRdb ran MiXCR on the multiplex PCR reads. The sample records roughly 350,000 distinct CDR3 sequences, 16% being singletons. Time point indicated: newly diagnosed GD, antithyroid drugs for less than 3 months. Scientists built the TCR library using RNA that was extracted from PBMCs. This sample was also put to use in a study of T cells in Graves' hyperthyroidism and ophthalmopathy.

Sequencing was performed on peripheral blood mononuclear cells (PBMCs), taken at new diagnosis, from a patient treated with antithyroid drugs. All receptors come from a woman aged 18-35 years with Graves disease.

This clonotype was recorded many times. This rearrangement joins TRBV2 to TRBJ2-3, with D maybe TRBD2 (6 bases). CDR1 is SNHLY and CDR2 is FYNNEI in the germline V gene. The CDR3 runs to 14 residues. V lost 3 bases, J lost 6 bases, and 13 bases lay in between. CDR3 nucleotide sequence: TGTGCCAGCAGTGATGGGCGGGGTCTCGATACGCAGTATTTT. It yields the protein CASSDGRGLDTQYF.

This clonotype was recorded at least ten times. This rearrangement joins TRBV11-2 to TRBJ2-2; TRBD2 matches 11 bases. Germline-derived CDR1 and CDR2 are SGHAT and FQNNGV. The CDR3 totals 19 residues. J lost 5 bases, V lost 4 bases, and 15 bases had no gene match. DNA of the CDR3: TGTGCCAGCAGCTATCCCATAATGATAGCGGGGGGGCCGACCGGGGAGCTGTTTTTT. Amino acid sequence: CASSYPIMIAGGPTGELFF.

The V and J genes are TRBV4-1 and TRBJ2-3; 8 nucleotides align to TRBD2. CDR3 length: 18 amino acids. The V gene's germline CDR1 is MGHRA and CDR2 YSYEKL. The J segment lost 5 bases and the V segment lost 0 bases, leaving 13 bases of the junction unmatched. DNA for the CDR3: TGCGCCAGCAGCCAAGATCCCGCTACGGGGGGGCAGGTAGATACGCAGTATTTT. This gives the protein CASSQDPATGGQVDTQYF.

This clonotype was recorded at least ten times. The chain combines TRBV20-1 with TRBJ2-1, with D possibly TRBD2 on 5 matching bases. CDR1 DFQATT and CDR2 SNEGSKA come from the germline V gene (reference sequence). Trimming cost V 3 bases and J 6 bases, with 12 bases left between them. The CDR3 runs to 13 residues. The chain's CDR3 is CSASDTSPNEQFF. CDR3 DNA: TGCAGTGCTAGTGACACTAGTCCCAATGAGCAGTTCTTC.

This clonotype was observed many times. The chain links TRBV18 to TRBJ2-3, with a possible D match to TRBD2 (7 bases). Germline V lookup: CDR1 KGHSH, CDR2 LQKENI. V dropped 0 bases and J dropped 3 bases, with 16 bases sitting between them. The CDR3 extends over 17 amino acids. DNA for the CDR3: TGTGCCAGCTCACCACCGTACCCCCGGGGGGCGACAGATACGCAGTATTTT. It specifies CASSPPYPRGATDTQYF. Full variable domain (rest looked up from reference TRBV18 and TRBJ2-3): NAGVMQNPRHLVRRRGQEARLRCSPMKGHSHVYWYRQLPEEGLKFMVYLQKENIIDESGMPKERFSAEFPKEGPSILRIQQVVRGDSAAYFCASSPPYPRGATDTQYFGPGTRLTVL.

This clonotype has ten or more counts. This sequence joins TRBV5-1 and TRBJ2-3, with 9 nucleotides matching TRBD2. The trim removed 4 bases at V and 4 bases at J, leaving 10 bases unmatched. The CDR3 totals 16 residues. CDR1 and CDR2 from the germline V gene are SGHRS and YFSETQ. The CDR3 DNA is TGCGCCAGCAGCCCCGGTTTGCGGGGGGGCCCAGATACGCAGTATTTT. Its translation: CASSPGLRGGPDTQYF.

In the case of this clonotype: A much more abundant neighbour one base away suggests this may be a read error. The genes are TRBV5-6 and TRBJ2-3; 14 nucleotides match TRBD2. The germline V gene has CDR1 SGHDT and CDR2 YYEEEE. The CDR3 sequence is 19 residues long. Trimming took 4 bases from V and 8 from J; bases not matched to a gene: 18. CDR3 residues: CASSPGLAGGRGEPATQYF. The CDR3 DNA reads TGTGCCAGCAGCCCTGGACTAGCGGGAGGCCGAGGCGAACCAGCTACGCAGTATTTT.

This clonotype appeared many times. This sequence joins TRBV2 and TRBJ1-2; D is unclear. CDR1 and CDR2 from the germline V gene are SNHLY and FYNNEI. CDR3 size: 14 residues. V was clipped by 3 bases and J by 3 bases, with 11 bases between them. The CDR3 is CASSETGFDYGYTF. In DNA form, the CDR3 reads TGTGCCAGCAGTGAGACGGGGTTTGACTATGGCTACACCTTC.

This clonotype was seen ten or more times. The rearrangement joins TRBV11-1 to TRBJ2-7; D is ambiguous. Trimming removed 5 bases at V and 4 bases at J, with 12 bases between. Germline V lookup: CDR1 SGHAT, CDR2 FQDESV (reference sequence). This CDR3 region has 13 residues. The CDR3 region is CASSPPARYEQYF. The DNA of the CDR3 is TGTGCCAGCAGCCCACCCGCGCGATACGAGCAGTACTTC.

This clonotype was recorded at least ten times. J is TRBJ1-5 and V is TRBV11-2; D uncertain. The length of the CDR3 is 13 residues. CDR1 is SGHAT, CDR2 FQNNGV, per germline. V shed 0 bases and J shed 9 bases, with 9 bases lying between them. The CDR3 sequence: CASSLDPGGPQHF. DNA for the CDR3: TGTGCCAGCAGCTTAGACCCGGGAGGGCCCCAGCATTTT.

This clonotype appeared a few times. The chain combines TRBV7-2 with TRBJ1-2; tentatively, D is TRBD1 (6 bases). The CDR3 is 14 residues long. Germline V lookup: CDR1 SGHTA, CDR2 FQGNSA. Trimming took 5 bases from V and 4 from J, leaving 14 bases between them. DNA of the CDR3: TGTGCCAGCAGCCCCGGGACATTTCGCTATGGCTACACCTTC. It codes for CASSPGTFRYGYTF. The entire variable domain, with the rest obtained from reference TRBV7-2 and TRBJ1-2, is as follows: GAGVSQSPSNKVTEKGKDVELRCDPISGHTALYWYRQSLGQGLEFLIYFQGNSAPDKSGLPSDRFSAERTGGSVSTLTIQRTQQEDSAVYLCASSPGTFRYGYTFGSGTRLTVV.

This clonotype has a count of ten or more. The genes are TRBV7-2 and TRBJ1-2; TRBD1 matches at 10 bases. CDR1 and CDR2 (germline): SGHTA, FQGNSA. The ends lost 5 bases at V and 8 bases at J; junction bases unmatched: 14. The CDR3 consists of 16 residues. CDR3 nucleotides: TGTGCCAGCAGCCCGCGGGATGCGGGACAGGGGTCCGGCTACACCTTC. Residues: CASSPRDAGQGSGYTF.

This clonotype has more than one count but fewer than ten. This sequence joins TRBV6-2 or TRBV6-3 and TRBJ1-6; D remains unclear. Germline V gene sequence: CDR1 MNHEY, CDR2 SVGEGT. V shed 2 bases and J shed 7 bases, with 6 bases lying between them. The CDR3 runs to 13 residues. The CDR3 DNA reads TGTGCCAGCAGTTACGAGGCCAATTCACCCCTCCACTTT. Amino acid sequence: CASSYEANSPLHF.

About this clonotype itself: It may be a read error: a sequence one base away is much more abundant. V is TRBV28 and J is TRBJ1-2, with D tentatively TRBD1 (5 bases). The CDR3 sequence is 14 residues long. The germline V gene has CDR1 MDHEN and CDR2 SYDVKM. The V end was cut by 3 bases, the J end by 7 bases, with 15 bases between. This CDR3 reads CASSLRGDFCGYTF. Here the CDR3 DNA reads TGTGCCAGCAGTTTGCGAGGGGATTTCTGTGGCTACACCTTC.

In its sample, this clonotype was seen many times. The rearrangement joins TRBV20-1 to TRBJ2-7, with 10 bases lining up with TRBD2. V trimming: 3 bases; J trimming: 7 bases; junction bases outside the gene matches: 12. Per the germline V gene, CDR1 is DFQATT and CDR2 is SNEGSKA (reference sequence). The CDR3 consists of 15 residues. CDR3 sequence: CSASQLAGQQREQYF. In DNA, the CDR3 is TGCAGTGCTAGTCAACTAGCGGGGCAGCAGAGGGAGCAGTACTTC.

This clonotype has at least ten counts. Here the CDR3 reads CASSGGTGSGSPLHF. In nucleotides, the CDR3 is TGTGCCAGCAGCGGGGGGACAGGGTCAGGCTCACCCCTCCACTTT. This sequence joins TRBV9 and TRBJ1-6, with TRBD1 matching 9 bases. Germline values: CDR1 SGDLS, CDR2 YYNGEE. V gave up 3 bases and J gave up 10 bases; unmatched junction bases: 8. This CDR3 has 15 residues.

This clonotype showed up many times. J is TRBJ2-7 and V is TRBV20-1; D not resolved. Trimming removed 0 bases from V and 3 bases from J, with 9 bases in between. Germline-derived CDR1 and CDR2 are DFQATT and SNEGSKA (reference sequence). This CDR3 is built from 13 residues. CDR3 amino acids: CSARDDFGYEQYF. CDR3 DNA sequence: TGCAGTGCTAGAGATGACTTCGGCTACGAGCAGTACTTC.

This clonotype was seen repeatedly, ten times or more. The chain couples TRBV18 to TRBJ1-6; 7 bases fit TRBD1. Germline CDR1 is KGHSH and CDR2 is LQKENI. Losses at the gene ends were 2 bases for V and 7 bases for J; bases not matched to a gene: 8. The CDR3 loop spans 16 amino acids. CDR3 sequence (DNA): TGTGCCAGCTCACCAAGACAGGGTCTACGAAATTCACCCCTCCACTTT. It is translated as CASSPRQGLRNSPLHF.

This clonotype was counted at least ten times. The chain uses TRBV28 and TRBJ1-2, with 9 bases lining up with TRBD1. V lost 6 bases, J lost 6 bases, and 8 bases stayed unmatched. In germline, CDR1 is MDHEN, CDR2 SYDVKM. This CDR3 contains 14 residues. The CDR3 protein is CASRVRDRVNGYTF. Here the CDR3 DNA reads TGTGCCAGCAGGGTTCGGGACAGGGTTAATGGCTACACCTTC.

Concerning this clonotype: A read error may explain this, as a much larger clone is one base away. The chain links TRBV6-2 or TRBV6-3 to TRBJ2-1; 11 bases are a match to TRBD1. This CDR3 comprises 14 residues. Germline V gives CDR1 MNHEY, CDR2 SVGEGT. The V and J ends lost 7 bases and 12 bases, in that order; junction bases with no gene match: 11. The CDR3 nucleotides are TGTGCCAGCACTAAACCCCGGGACAGGGGGGTGCAGTTCTTC. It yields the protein CASTKPRDRGVQFF.

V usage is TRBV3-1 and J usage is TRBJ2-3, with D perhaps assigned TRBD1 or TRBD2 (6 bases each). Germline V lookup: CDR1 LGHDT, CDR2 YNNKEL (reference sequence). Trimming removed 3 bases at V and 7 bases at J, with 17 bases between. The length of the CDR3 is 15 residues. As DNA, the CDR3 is TGTGCCAGCAGCCAGGGGGCCGGGGGAGCATATACGCAGTATTTT. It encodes CASSQGAGGAYTQYF.

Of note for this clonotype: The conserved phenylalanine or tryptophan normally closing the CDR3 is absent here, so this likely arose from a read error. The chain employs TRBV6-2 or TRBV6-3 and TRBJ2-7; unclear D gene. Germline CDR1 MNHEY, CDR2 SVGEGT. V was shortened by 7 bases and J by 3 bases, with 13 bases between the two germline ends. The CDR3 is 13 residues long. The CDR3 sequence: CASKRAPSYEQYL. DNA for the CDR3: TGTGCCAGCAAAAGGGCCCCGAGCTACGAGCAGTACCTC.

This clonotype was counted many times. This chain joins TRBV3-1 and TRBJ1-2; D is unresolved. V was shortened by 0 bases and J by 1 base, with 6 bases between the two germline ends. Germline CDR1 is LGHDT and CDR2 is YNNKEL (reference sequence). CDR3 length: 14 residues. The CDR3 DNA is TGTGCCAGCAGCCAAGATCCAGTTAACTATGGCTACACCTTC. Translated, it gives CASSQDPVNYGYTF.

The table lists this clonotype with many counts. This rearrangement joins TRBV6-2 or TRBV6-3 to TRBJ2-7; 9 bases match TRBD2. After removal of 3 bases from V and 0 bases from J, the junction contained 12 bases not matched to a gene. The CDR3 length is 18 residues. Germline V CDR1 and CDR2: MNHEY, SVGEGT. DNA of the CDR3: TGTGCCAGCAGTTATGCCCCAGCGGGAGGCCCAAACTCCTACGAGCAGTACTTC. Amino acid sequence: CASSYAPAGGPNSYEQYF.

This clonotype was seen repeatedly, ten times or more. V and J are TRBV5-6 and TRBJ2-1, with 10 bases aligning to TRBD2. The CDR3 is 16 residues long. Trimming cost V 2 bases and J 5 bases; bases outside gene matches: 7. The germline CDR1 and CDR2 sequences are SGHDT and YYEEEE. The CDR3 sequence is CASSFETSGNNNEQFF. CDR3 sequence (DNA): TGTGCCAGCAGCTTCGAAACTAGCGGGAACAACAATGAGCAGTTCTTC.